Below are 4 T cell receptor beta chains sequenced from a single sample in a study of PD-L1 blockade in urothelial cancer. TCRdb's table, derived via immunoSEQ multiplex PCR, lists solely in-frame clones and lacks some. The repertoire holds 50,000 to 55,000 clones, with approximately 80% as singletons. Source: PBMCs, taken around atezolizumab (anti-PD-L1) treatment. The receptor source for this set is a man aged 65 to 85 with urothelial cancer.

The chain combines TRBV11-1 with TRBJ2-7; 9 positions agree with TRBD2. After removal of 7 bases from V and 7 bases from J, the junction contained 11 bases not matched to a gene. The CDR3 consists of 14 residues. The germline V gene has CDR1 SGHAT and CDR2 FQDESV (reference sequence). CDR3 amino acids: CASTVAGELGEQYF. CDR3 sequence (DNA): TGTGCCAGCACCGTAGCGGGAGAGTTAGGGGAGCAGTACTTC.

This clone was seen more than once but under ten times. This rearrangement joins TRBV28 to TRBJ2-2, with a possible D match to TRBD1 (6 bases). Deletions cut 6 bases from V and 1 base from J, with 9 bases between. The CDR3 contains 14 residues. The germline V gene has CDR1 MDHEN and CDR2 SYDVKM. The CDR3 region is CASRSQGNTGELFF. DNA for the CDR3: TGTGCCAGCAGATCACAGGGGAACACCGGGGAGCTGTTTTTT.

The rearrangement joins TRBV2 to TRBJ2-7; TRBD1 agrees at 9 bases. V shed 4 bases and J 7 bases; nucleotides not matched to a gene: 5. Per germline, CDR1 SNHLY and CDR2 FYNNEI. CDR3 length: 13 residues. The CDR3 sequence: CASSVDRGGEQYF. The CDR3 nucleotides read TGTGCCAGCAGTGTGGACAGGGGCGGAGAGCAGTACTTC. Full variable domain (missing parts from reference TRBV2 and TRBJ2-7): EPEVTQTPSHQVTQMGQEVILRCVPISNHLYFYWYRQILGQKVEFLVSFYNNEISEKSEIFDDQFSVERPDGSNFTLKIRSTKLEDSAMYFCASSVDRGGEQYFGPGTRLTVT.

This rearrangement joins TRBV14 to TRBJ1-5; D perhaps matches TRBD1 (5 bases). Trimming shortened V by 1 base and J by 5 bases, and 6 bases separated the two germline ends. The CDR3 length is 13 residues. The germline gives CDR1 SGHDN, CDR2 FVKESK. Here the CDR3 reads CASSQGGDQPQHF. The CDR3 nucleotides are TGTGCCAGCAGCCAAGGGGGCGATCAGCCCCAGCATTTT.